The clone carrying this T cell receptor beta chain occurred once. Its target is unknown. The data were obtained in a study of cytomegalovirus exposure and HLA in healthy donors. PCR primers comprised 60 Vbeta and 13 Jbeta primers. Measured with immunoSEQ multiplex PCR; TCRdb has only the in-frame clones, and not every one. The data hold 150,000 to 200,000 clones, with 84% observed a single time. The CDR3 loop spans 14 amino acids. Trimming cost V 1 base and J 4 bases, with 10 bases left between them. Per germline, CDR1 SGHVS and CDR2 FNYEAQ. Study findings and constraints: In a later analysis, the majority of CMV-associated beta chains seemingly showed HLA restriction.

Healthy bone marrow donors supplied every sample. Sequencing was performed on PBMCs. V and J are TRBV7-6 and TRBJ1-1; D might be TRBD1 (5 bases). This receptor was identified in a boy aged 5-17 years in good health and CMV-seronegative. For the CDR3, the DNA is TGTGCCAGCAGCTTAGGTTCCGGGGGCACTGAAGCTTTCTTT. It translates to CASSLGSGGTEAFF. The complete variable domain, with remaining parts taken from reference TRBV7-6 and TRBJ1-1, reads GAGVSQSPRYKVTKRGQDVALRCDPISGHVSLYWYRQALGQGPEFLTYFNYEAQQDKSGLPNDRFSAERPEGSISTLTIQRTEQRDSAMYRCASSLGSGGTEAFFGQGTRLTVV.